The entry below describes one T cell receptor beta chain. CDR1 KGHSH and CDR2 LQKENI come from the germline V gene. This CDR3 spans 15 amino acids. Trimming cost V 4 bases and J 3 bases; bases outside gene matches: 6. The authors' processing: Estimation of nucleated cell counts was performed using reference gene primer amplification. Repertoires were generated with immunoSEQ multiplex PCR, while TCRdb's copy carries only in-frame clones and drops some. Clone size and the V and J calls come from that table; the DNA yielded D and trimming. The sample yields 300,000 or so clones, around 90% seen once. This entry is derived from a study of blood T cell repertoires in COVID-19. As for the study in general: Spain, Italy and the United States supplied samples that represented acute and convalescent COVID-19. T cells, B-cell-depleted T cells, or PBMCs supplied cDNA or gDNA.

This sequence was found in a man aged 50-59 years with active or convalescent COVID-19. The rearrangement uses TRBV18 and TRBJ1-3, with 7 bases lining up with TRBD1. Sequencing input: peripheral blood. CDR3 loop: CASSRTGDGGNTIYF. CDR3 DNA: TGTGCCAGCTCACGTACAGGGGATGGTGGAAACACCATATATTTT.